A selection of T cell receptor beta chains follows, all from one sample in a study of cytomegalovirus exposure and HLA in healthy donors. The repertoire was sequenced with immunoSEQ multiplex PCR; TCRdb's copy has only in-frame clones and lacks some. The table for this sample gives roughly 190,000 clones. Sequencing was performed on PBMCs. All receptors derive from a young woman in good health and CMV-seropositive. CDR3s include the opening cysteine and the closing phenylalanine or tryptophan. Each record gives: J gene, V gene, D gene, CDR3 DNA, CDR3 protein. The D gene is left open where the match is weak.

j_call: TRBJ2-3
v_call: TRBV5-1
d_call: TRBD2
cdr3_nt: TGCGCCAGCAGCTTGGGTAGCGGGAGGGATACGCAGTATTTT
cdr3_aa: CASSLGSGRDTQYF

j_call: TRBJ2-2
v_call: TRBV7-3
d_call: NA
cdr3_nt: TGTGCCAGCAGACTGGTTCTCACCGGGGAGCTGTTTTTT
cdr3_aa: CASRLVLTGELFF

j_call: TRBJ1-1
v_call: TRBV2
d_call: NA
cdr3_nt: TGTGCCAGCAGAGGACATTCCAGCACTGAAGCTTTCTTT
cdr3_aa: CASRGHSSTEAFF

j_call: TRBJ2-7
v_call: TRBV7-8
d_call: NA
cdr3_nt: TGTGCCGACTATGAAGGCGGGCTTCCTCCCAAACTTGTTACCTACGAGCAGTACTTC
cdr3_aa: CADYEGGLPPKLVTYEQYF

j_call: TRBJ2-5
v_call: TRBV7-7
d_call: NA
cdr3_nt: TGTGCTAGCAGCATACAGGGTTATGAGACCCAGTACTTC
cdr3_aa: CASSIQGYETQYF

j_call: TRBJ2-1
v_call: TRBV7-7
d_call: NA
cdr3_nt: TGTGCCAGCAGCTTATCGGGAGCTCCTACCTACAATGAGCAGTTCTTC
cdr3_aa: CASSLSGAPTYNEQFF

j_call: TRBJ2-7
v_call: TRBV5-6
d_call: TRBD1
cdr3_nt: TGTGCCAGCAGCCAAGGGTTGGTCTGGGACAGTCAATCCTACGAGCAGTACTTC
cdr3_aa: CASSQGLVWDSQSYEQYF

j_call: TRBJ2-7
v_call: TRBV11-3
d_call: TRBD1
cdr3_nt: TGTGCCAGCAGCCAGGGGGACTACGAGCAGTACTTC
cdr3_aa: CASSQGDYEQYF

j_call: TRBJ2-7
v_call: TRBV6-1
d_call: TRBD2
cdr3_nt: TGTGCCAGCAGTGGGCGACTAAGCGGGAGGCTTCCCTCCTACGAGCAGTACTTC
cdr3_aa: CASSGRLSGRLPSYEQYF

j_call: TRBJ2-3
v_call: TRBV7-2
d_call: NA
cdr3_nt: TGTGCCAGCAGCTTAACGAGGAGTGATACGCAGTATTTT
cdr3_aa: CASSLTRSDTQYF

j_call: TRBJ1-1
v_call: TRBV30
d_call: NA
cdr3_nt: TGTGCCTGGAGTGCTCTCCCTCGCGGTGAAGCTTTCTTT
cdr3_aa: CAWSALPRGEAFF

j_call: TRBJ2-2
v_call: TRBV4-2
d_call: TRBD1
cdr3_nt: TGTGCCAGCAGCCAGCACGACCGGGACAGGGCTTCGGAGCTGTTTTTT
cdr3_aa: CASSQHDRDRASELFF

j_call: TRBJ2-1
v_call: TRBV4-2
d_call: TRBD2
cdr3_nt: TGTGCCAGCAGCCAAGGGACTAGCGCTTACAATGAGCAGTTCTTC
cdr3_aa: CASSQGTSAYNEQFF

j_call: TRBJ2-1
v_call: TRBV29-1
d_call: NA
cdr3_nt: TGCAGCGTTGAAGGTGGCGGAGCCGACAATGAGCAGTTCTTC
cdr3_aa: CSVEGGGADNEQFF

j_call: TRBJ1-1
v_call: TRBV2
d_call: NA
cdr3_nt: TGTGCCAGCAGTTACGGGGACACTGAAGCTTTCTTT
cdr3_aa: CASSYGDTEAFF

j_call: TRBJ1-5
v_call: TRBV5-8
d_call: NA
cdr3_nt: TGTGCCAGCAGCTTGATCTCCAATCAGCCCCAGCATTTT
cdr3_aa: CASSLISNQPQHF

j_call: TRBJ1-1
v_call: TRBV6-5
d_call: TRBD1
cdr3_nt: TGTGCCAGCAGTTTGACAGGGGGTGGGACTGAAGCTTTCTTT
cdr3_aa: CASSLTGGGTEAFF

j_call: TRBJ1-1
v_call: TRBV4-2
d_call: NA
cdr3_nt: TGTGCCAGCAGCCAAGGAATCCGACAGGACCAGAACACTGAAGCTTTCTTT
cdr3_aa: CASSQGIRQDQNTEAFF

j_call: TRBJ2-7
v_call: TRBV19
d_call: NA
cdr3_nt: TGTGCCAGTAGTCGTGCTGCGAGCGAGCAGTACTTC
cdr3_aa: CASSRAASEQYF

j_call: TRBJ1-1
v_call: TRBV6-5
d_call: TRBD1
cdr3_nt: TGTGCCAGCAGTTACCTCGGGACAGGTATCACTGAAGCTTTCTTT
cdr3_aa: CASSYLGTGITEAFF

j_call: TRBJ1-5
v_call: TRBV5-6
d_call: NA
cdr3_nt: TGTGCCAGCAGCTTGCAGGGACAGCCCCAGCATTTT
cdr3_aa: CASSLQGQPQHF

j_call: TRBJ1-4
v_call: TRBV12-5
d_call: NA
cdr3_nt: TGTGCTAGTGGTTTAGGAAGCGGGTTTGAAAAACTGTTTTTT
cdr3_aa: CASGLGSGFEKLFF

j_call: TRBJ1-1
v_call: TRBV7-9
d_call: NA
cdr3_nt: TGTGCCAGCAGCTTAGGAATTTTCGGGGGGAACACTGAAGTTTTCTTT
cdr3_aa: CASSLGIFGGNTEVFF

j_call: TRBJ2-1
v_call: TRBV29-1
d_call: TRBD2
cdr3_nt: TGCAGCGTTCATCCGGGACTAGCGGTGAATGAGCAGTTCTTC
cdr3_aa: CSVHPGLAVNEQFF

j_call: TRBJ2-7
v_call: TRBV15
d_call: TRBD1
cdr3_nt: TGTGCCACCAGCAGAGTTTTCCCGGGACAGGACTACGAGCAGTACTTC
cdr3_aa: CATSRVFPGQDYEQYF

j_call: TRBJ1-5
v_call: TRBV6-1
d_call: NA
cdr3_nt: TGTGCCAGCAGTGAGGGGGCGAGGGGACAGCCCCAGCATTTT
cdr3_aa: CASSEGARGQPQHF